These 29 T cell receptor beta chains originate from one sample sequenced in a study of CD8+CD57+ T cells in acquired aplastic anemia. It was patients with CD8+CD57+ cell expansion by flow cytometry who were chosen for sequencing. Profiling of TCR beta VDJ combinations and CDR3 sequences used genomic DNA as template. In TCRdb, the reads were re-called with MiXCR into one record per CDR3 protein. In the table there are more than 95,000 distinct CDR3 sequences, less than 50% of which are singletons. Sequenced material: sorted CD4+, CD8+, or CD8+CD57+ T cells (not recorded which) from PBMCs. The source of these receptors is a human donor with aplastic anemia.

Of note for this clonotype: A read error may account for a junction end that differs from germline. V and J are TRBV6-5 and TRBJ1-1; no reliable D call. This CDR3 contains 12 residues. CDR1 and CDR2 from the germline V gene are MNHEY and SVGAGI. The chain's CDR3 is CASGYQNTEAFF. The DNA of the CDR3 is TGTGCCAGCGGTTATCAGAACACTGAAGCTTTCTTT.

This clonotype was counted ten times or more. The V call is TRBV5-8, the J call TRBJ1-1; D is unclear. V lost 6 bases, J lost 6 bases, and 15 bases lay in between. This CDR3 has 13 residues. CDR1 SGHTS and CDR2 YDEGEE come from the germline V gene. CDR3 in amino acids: CASTSYWGAEAFF. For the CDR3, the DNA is TGTGCCAGCACCTCATATTGGGGAGCTGAAGCTTTCTTT.

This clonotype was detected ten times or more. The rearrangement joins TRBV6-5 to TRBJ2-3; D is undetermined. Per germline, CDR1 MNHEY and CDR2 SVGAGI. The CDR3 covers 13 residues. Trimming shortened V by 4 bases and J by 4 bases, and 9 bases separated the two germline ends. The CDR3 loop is CASSSWTADTQYF. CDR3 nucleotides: TGTGCCAGCAGTTCGTGGACCGCAGATACGCAGTATTTT.

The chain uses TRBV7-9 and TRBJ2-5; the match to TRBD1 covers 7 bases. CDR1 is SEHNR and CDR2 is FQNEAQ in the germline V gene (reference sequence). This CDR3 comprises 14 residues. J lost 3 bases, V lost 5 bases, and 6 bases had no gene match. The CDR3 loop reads CASSTWDSKETQYF. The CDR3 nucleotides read TGTGCCAGCAGCACATGGGACAGCAAAGAGACCCAGTACTTC. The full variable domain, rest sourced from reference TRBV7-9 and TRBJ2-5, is DTGVSQNPRHKITKRGQNVTFRCDPISEHNRLYWYRQTLGQGPEFLTYFQNEAQLEKSRLLSDRFSAERPKGSFSTLEIQRTEQGDSAMYLCASSTWDSKETQYFGPGTRLLVL.

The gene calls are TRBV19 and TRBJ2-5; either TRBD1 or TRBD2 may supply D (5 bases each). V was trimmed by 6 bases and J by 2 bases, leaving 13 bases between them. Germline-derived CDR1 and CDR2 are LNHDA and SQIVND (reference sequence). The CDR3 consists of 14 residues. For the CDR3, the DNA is TGTGCCAGTAGCCCGGGACCGGTACAAGAGACCCAGTACTTC. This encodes CASSPGPVQETQYF.

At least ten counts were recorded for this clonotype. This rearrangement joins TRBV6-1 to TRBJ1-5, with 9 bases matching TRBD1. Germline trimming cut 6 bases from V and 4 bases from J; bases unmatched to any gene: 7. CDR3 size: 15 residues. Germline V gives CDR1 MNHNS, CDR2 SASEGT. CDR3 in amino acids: CASSLGTGLNQPQHF. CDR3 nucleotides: TGTGCCAGCAGCCTGGGGACAGGGCTGAATCAGCCCCAGCATTTT.

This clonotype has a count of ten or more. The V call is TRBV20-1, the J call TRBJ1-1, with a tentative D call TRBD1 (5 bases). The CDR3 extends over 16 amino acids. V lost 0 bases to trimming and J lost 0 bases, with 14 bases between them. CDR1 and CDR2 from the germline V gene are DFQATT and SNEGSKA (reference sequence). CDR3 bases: TGCAGTGCTAGAGATTGGGGACGGGTCATGAACACTGAAGCTTTCTTT. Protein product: CSARDWGRVMNTEAFF.

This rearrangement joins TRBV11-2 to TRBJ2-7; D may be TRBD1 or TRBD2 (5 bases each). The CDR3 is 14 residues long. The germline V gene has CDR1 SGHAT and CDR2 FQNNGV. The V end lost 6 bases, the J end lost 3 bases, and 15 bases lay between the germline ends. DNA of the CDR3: TGTGCCAGCAGTGAAGTTCCGGGGCTCTACGAGCAGTACGTC. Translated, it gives CASSEVPGLYEQYV.

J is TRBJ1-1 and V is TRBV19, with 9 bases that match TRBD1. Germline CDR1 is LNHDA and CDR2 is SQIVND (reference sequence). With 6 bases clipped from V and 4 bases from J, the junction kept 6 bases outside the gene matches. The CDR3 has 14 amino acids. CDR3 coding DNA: TGTGCCAGTAGCCAGGGACAGGGTCTCACTGAAGCTTTCTTT. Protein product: CASSQGQGLTEAFF.

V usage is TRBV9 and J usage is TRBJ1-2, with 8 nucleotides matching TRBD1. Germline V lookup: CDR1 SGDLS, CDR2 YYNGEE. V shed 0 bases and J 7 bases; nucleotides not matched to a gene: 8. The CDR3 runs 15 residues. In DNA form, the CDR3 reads TGTGCCAGCAGCGTAGATGGAGACAGGGGTCGTGGCTACACCTTC. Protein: CASSVDGDRGRGYTF.

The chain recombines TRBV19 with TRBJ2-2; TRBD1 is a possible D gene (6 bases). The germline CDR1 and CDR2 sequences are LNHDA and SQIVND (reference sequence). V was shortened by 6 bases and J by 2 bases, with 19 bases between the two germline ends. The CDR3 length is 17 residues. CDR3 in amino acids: CASSRTALGYNTGELFF. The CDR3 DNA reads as TGTGCCAGTAGCCGGACAGCACTGGGGTATAACACCGGGGAGCTGTTTTTT.

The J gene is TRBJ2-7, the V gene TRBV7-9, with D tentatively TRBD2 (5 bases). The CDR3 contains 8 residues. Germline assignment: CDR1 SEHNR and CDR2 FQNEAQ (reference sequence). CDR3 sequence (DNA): TGTGCCAGCAGCTACACTAGCGTC. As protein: CASSYTSV.

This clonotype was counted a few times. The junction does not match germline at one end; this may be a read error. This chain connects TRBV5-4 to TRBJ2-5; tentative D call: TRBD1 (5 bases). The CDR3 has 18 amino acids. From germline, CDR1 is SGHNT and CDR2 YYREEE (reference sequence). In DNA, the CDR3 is TGTGCCAGCAGCTTGGGATATGGTTCAGGGTTGTCCCAAGAGGCCCAGTACTTC. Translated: CASSLGYGSGLSQEAQYF.

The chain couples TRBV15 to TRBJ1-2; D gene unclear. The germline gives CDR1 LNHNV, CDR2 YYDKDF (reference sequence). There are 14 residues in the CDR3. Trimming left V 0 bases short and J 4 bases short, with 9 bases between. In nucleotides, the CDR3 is TGTGCCACCAGCAGAGATAGGCTGAGCTATGGCTACACCTTC. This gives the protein CATSRDRLSYGYTF.

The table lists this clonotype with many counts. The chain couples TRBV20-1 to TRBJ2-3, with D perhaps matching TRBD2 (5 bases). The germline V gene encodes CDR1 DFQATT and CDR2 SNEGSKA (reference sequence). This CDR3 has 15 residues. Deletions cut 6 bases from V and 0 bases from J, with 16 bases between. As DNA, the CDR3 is TGCAGTGCGAAGTGGTCCAGGACTAGCACAGATACGCAGTATTTT. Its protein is CSAKWSRTSTDTQYF.

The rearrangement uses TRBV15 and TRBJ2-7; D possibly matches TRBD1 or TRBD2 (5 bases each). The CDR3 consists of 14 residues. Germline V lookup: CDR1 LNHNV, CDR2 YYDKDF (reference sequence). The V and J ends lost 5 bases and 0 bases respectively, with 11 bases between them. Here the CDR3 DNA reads TGTGCCACCAGCCGGGACCGAACCTCCTACGAGCAGTACTTC. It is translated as CATSRDRTSYEQYF.

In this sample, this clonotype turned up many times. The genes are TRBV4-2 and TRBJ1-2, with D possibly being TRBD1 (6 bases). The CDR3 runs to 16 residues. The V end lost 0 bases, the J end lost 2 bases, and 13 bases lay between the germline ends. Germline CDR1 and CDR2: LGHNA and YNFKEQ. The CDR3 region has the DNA TGTGCCAGCAGCCAAGAAGCCGGGACACCAAACTATGGCTACACCTTC. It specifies CASSQEAGTPNYGYTF.

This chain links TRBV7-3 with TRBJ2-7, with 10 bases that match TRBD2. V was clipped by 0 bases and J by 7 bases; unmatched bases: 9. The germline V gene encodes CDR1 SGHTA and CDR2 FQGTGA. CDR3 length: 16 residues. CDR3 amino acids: CASSLTSSGGYREQYF. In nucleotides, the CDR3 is TGTGCCAGCAGCTTAACGTCTAGCGGGGGCTACCGGGAGCAGTACTTC.

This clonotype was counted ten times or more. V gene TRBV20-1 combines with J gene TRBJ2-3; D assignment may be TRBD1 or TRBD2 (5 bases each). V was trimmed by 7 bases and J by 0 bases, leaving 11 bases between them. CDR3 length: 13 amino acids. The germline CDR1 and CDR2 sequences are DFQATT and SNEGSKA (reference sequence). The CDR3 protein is CSVPGPSTDTQYF. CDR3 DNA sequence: TGCAGTGTGCCGGGGCCCAGCACAGATACGCAGTATTTT.

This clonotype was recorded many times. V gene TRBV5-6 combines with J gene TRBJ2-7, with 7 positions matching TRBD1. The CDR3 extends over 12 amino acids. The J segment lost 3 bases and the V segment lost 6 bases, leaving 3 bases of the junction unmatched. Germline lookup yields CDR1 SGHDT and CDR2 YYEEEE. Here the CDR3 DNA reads TGTGCCAGCAACAGGGGCCTCTACGAGCAGTACTTC. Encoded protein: CASNRGLYEQYF.

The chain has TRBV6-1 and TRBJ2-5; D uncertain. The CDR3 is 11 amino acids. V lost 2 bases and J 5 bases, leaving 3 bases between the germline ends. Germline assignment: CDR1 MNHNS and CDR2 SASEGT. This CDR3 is CASSELETQYF. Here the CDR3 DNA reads TGTGCCAGCAGTGAATTGGAGACCCAGTACTTC.

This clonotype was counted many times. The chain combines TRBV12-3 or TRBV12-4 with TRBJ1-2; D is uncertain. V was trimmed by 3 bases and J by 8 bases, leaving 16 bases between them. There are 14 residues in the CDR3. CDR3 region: CASSFGGSGNGYTF. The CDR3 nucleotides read TGTGCCAGCAGTTTCGGAGGGTCTGGCAACGGCTACACCTTC.

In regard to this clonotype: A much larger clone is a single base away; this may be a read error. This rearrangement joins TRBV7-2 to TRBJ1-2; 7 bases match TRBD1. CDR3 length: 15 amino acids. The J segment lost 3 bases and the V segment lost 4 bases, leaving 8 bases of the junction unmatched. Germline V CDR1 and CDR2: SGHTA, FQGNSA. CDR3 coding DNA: TGTGCCAGCAGCTCCGGGACAGAGGCCCACTATGGCTACACCTTC. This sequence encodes CASSSGTEAHYGYTF.

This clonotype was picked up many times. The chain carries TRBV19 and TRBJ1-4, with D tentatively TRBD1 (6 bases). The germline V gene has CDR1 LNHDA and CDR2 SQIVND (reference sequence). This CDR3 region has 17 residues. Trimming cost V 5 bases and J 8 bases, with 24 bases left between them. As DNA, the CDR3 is TGTGCCAGTAGTTTTCTAACCCTCATGGGGGGCGAGGAAAAACTGTTTTTT. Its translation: CASSFLTLMGGEEKLFF.

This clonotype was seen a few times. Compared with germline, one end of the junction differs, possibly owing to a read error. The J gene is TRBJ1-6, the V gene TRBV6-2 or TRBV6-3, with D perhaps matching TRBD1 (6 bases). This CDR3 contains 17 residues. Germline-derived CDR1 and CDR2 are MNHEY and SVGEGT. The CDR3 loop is CASSYPTGNSDNSPLHF. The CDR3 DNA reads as TGTGCCAGCAGTTACCCGACAGGAAACTCCGATAATTCACCCCTCCACTTT.

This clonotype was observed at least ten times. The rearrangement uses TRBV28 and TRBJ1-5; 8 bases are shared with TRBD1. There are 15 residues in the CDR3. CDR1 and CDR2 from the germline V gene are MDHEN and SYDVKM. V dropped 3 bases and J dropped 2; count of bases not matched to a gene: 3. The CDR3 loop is CASSFAGGGNQPQHF. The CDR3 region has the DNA TGTGCCAGCAGTTTTGCAGGGGGCGGCAATCAGCCCCAGCATTTT.

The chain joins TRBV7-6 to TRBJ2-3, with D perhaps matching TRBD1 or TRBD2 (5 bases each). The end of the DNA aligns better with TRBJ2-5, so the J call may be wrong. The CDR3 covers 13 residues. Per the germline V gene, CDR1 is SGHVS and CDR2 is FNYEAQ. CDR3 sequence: CASMPGTRETQYF. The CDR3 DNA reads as TGTGCCAGCATGCCCGGGACCAGGGAGACCCAGTACTTC.

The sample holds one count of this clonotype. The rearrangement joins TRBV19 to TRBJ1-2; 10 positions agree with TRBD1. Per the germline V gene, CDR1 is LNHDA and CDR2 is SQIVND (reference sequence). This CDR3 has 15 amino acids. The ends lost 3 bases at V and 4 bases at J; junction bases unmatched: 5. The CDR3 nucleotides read TGTGCCAGTAGTATTCCGGGACAGGGGACCTATGGCTACACCTTC. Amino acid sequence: CASSIPGQGTYGYTF.

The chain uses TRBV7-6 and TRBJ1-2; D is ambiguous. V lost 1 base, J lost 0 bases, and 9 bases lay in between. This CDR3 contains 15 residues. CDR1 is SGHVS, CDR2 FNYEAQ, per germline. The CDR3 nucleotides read TGTGCCAGCAGCTTAGAAGGGCCAGCTAACTATGGCTACACCTTC. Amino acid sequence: CASSLEGPANYGYTF.